This T cell receptor beta chain stems from a study of long-term antiretroviral therapy in people with HIV. The study's findings and limits: Pre-ART expanded clones dominated the repertoire at every time point. Whereas controls had wider CDR3 length ranges, HIV repertoires had narrower ones. Subsequent to ART, diversity was augmented yet persisted below that of transplant donor controls. Therapy changes, viral resistance and ART adherence were not documented in the available data.

The authors ran the immunoSEQ assay, v3.0, at survey level. Method: immunoSEQ multiplex PCR; TCRdb's copy keeps in-frame clones and lacks some. The sample contains some 17,000 clones, 65% to 85% of which appear only once. Concerning this clone itself: Its cognate antigen is unknown.

CDR1 PRHDT and CDR2 FYEKMQ come from the germline V gene (reference sequence). Losses at the gene ends were 2 bases for V and 0 bases for J; bases not matched to a gene: 13. The CDR3 is 18 amino acids. The TCR comes from a man under 40 with HIV. The gene calls are TRBV13 and TRBJ2-7, with 7 bases fitting TRBD2. The sample in question was unsorted PBMCs, obtained 1.2 to 1.3 years before starting antiretroviral therapy. The CDR3 DNA sequence: TGTGCCAGCAGCTTATCGCACTTAGCGGGCGGGAGCTCCTACGAGCAGTACTTC. This gives the protein CASSLSHLAGGSSYEQYF.